This paragraph covers one T cell receptor (beta chain) sequence. The germline V gene has CDR1 MNHEY and CDR2 SVGAGI. The CDR3 has 14 residues. The ends lost 6 bases at V and 1 base at J; junction bases unmatched: 4. Assay: immunoSEQ multiplex PCR; the TCRdb copy retains only in-frame clones and omits some. Of roughly 150,000 clones in the sample, more than 75% were seen once. This sample stems from a study of blood T cell repertoires in COVID-19. Study as a whole: Spain, Italy and the United States supplied samples that represented acute and convalescent COVID-19. T cells, B-cell-depleted T cells, or PBMCs supplied cDNA or gDNA.

The chain carries TRBV6-5 and TRBJ2-5; TRBD2 matches at 8 bases. Sample: peripheral blood. The sequence derives from a man aged 50 or older who had recovered from COVID-19. The chain's CDR3 is CASSRGGTQETQYF. The CDR3, as DNA: TGTGCCAGCAGCCGCGGGGGGACCCAAGAGACCCAGTACTTC.